The 19 T cell receptor beta chains below all came from one sample that was sequenced in a study of blood T cell repertoires in COVID-19. The table came from immunoSEQ multiplex PCR; TCRdb's copy has only in-frame clones and leaves some out. This sample has around 190,000 clones, with more than 80% found just once. Source material: peripheral blood. Receptors were obtained from a woman aged 55-75 years with acute or convalescent COVID-19.

The chain combines TRBV30 with TRBJ2-2; 8 bases fit TRBD1. Germline CDR1 reads GTSNPN; CDR2 reads SVGIG (reference sequence). The CDR3 covers 13 residues. The chain's CDR3 is CAVLQQGVGELFF. The CDR3 DNA reads TGTGCTGTACTCCAACAGGGGGTCGGGGAGCTGTTTTTT.

J is TRBJ1-6 and V is TRBV7-9; tentative D call: TRBD1 (5 bases). V lost 5 bases, J lost 5 bases, and 10 bases lay in between. The CDR3 runs to 14 residues. Germline V gene sequence: CDR1 SEHNR, CDR2 FQNEAQ (reference sequence). The CDR3 loop is CASSRTTDNSPLHF. CDR3 DNA sequence: TGTGCCAGCAGCCGGACAACGGATAATTCACCCCTCCACTTT.

The chain recombines TRBV7-2 with TRBJ1-2; 8 bases are shared with TRBD1. The CDR3 loop spans 18 amino acids. The germline V gene encodes CDR1 SGHTA and CDR2 FQGNSA. J lost 0 bases, V lost 2 bases, and 11 bases had no gene match. This CDR3 reads CASSLFSGGLSPNYGYTF. Written as DNA, the CDR3 is TGTGCCAGCAGCTTATTCTCAGGGGGCCTATCCCCTAACTATGGCTACACCTTC.

The chain combines TRBV4-1 with TRBJ1-3; weak D call: TRBD1 (5 bases). Germline V gene lookup returns CDR1 MGHRA and CDR2 YSYEKL. The CDR3 is made up of 14 amino acids. Trimming took off 0 bases at V and 6 bases at J, with 9 bases between the two ends. The CDR3 DNA reads TGCGCCAGCAGCCAAGATGGGACTGTAAACACCATATATTTT. It is translated as CASSQDGTVNTIYF.

The rearrangement links TRBV25-1 to TRBJ2-2, with a weak D call TRBD1 (5 bases). V dropped 5 bases and J dropped 3 bases, with 7 bases sitting between them. CDR3 length equals 13 residues. In germline, CDR1 is MGHDK, CDR2 SYGVNS. The CDR3 loop reads CASSRRDTGELFF. CDR3 DNA: TGTGCCAGCAGTCGCAGGGACACCGGGGAGCTGTTTTTT.

The gene calls are TRBV19 and TRBJ1-5; 7 positions agree with TRBD1. This CDR3 comprises 19 residues. Germline CDR1 LNHDA, CDR2 SQIVND (reference sequence). V was pared by 5 bases and J by 1 base, with 17 bases of the junction left unmatched. As DNA, the CDR3 is TGTGCCAGTAGTCCCTACGGGACAGCGTCTTTGAGAAGCAATCAGCCCCAGCATTTT. Translated: CASSPYGTASLRSNQPQHF.

The chain is built from TRBV5-8 and TRBJ2-1; 10 bases agree with TRBD1. This CDR3 spans 15 amino acids. Trimming took 0 bases from V and 4 from J; bases not matched to a gene: 1. CDR1 SGHTS and CDR2 YDEGEE come from the germline V gene. For the CDR3, the DNA is TGTGCCAGCAGCTTGGAGGGACAGGGGTACAATGAGCAGTTCTTC. It is translated as CASSLEGQGYNEQFF.

V gene TRBV2 combines with J gene TRBJ1-6, with D perhaps matching TRBD1 (5 bases). CDR3 length: 15 residues. V was cut by 4 bases and J by 9 bases, with 16 bases left in between. Germline V gene sequence: CDR1 SNHLY, CDR2 FYNNEI. The CDR3 sequence: CASSGANRFGSPLHF. The CDR3 coding sequence is TGTGCCAGCAGTGGGGCGAACAGGTTCGGTTCACCCCTCCACTTT.

This chain connects TRBV6-5 to TRBJ2-7; D might be TRBD1 (6 bases). Trimming shortened V by 3 bases and J by 4 bases, and 13 bases separated the two germline ends. This CDR3 has 14 amino acids. Germline CDR1 and CDR2: MNHEY and SVGAGI. CDR3 residues: CASSYSGVKYEQYF. The CDR3 coding sequence is TGTGCCAGCAGTTATTCAGGGGTAAAGTACGAGCAGTACTTC.

The sample holds one count of this clone. The chain employs TRBV3-1 (or the pseudogene TRBV3-2) and TRBJ2-1; 12 nucleotides line up with TRBD1. The V gene's germline CDR1 is LGHDT and CDR2 YNNKEL (reference sequence). The CDR3 extends over 20 amino acids. The junction had 24 bases not matched to a gene; V was cut back by 6 bases and J by 9 bases. The CDR3 coding sequence is TGTGCCAGCAGACACGGGACAGGGGGCGCCCGGGTCCCTGGGTCCGGTGAGCAGTTCTTC. Its translation: CASRHGTGGARVPGSGEQFF.

This clone showed up just a few times. This chain joins TRBV4-1 and TRBJ2-1; maybe TRBD1 (6 bases). Germline CDR1 is MGHRA and CDR2 is YSYEKL. Between the trimmed V and J ends, which lost 0 bases and 3 bases, there was a span of 9 bases. This CDR3 has 15 amino acids. The CDR3 region has the DNA TGCGCCAGCAGCCAAGAGGGACAAATCTACAATGAGCAGTTCTTC. Amino acid sequence: CASSQEGQIYNEQFF.

This clone was picked up a small number of times. The chain joins TRBV30 to TRBJ1-1, with D hard to call. CDR1 GTSNPN and CDR2 SVGIG come from the germline V gene (reference sequence). V dropped 3 bases and J dropped 0 bases, with 8 bases sitting between them. CDR3 length equals 13 residues. The CDR3 nucleotides read TGTGCCTGGAGGTCCAGATTGAACACTGAAGCTTTCTTT. Translated: CAWRSRLNTEAFF.

In this sample, this clone turned up once. This rearrangement joins TRBV11-3 to TRBJ1-1; D uncertain. This CDR3 spans 16 amino acids. Germline values: CDR1 SGHNT, CDR2 YENEEA. V lost 5 bases, J lost 3 bases, and 19 bases lay in between. The CDR3 DNA sequence: TGTGCCAGCAGCCAAAACGGTGGTCTCCTGGACACTGAAGCTTTCTTT. Its translation: CASSQNGGLLDTEAFF.

This CDR3 reads CASSPGTGGGTDTQYF. The CDR3 region has the DNA TGTGCCAGCAGCCCCGGGACAGGGGGCGGCACAGATACGCAGTATTTT. The gene calls are TRBV16 and TRBJ2-3; 12 nucleotides line up with TRBD1. The CDR3 runs to 16 residues. Germline CDR1 and CDR2: KGHSY and FQNENV. V lost 4 bases to trimming and J lost 1 base; unmatched junction nucleotides: 3.

The V gene is TRBV6-1, the J gene TRBJ1-4, with D unclear. V lost 3 bases, J lost 3 bases, and 8 bases lay in between. Per the germline V gene, CDR1 is MNHNS and CDR2 is SASEGT. CDR3 size: 14 residues. The CDR3 sequence is CASSEWGANEKLFF. In DNA, the CDR3 is TGTGCCAGCAGTGAGTGGGGAGCTAATGAAAAACTGTTTTTT.

This chain joins TRBV10-3 and TRBJ2-2, with D perhaps TRBD1 (5 bases). The CDR3 is 15 residues long. Germline lookup yields CDR1 ENHRY and CDR2 SYGVKD. V was trimmed by 0 bases and J by 2 bases, leaving 7 bases between them. For the CDR3, the DNA is TGTGCCATCAGTGAGTCGACAGCAAACACCGGGGAGCTGTTTTTT. Protein product: CAISESTANTGELFF.

V usage is TRBV7-8 and J usage is TRBJ1-1, with D possibly TRBD1 on 6 matching bases. V was clipped by 5 bases and J by 6 bases, with 19 bases between them. CDR3 size: 15 residues. Germline CDR1 SGHVS, CDR2 FQNEAQ. The CDR3 bases are TGTGCCAGCAGCGCCCAACAGGGTAATCTAGCTGAAGCTTTCTTT. Translation gives CASSAQQGNLAEAFF.

This chain joins TRBV14 and TRBJ1-2, with D possibly being TRBD1 (6 bases). This CDR3 comprises 14 residues. The germline V gene has CDR1 SGHDN and CDR2 FVKESK. The V gene lost 4 bases and the J gene lost 4 bases, with 13 bases spanning the gap. CDR3 amino acids: CASSPHRDGYGYTF. The CDR3 DNA sequence: TGTGCCAGCAGCCCCCACAGGGACGGCTATGGCTACACCTTC.

The chain has TRBV19 and TRBJ2-6, with 8 bases fitting TRBD1. Germline V lookup: CDR1 LNHDA, CDR2 SQIVND (reference sequence). Unmatched junction bases numbered 5, after V lost 7 bases and J lost 0 bases. This CDR3 region has 16 residues. CDR3 amino acids: CASTDRVGSGANVLTF. The CDR3 coding sequence is TGTGCCAGTACGGACAGGGTTGGCTCTGGGGCCAACGTCCTGACTTTC.